One sample yielded the 18 T cell receptor beta chains listed below, sequenced in a study of T cell responses to AZD1222 COVID-19 vaccine. Produced via immunoSEQ multiplex PCR; TCRdb's table is partial and in-frame only. The profile shows 130,000 or so clones, about 91% of them singletons. The sequencing used peripheral blood, collected 28 days after the second AZD1222 dose. Receptor source: an adult who received the AZD1222 COVID-19 vaccine.

The chain joins TRBV6-1 to TRBJ1-1; D is unclear. The length of the CDR3 is 13 residues. CDR1 and CDR2 (germline): MNHNS, SASEGT. V lost 2 bases and J 1 base, leaving 5 bases between the germline ends. The CDR3 DNA reads TGTGCCAGCAGTGAAAAGGAGAACACTGAAGCTTTCTTT. This sequence encodes CASSEKENTEAFF.

As for this clone: One end of the junction is discordant with germline, which a read error may explain. DNA of the CDR3: TGTGCCAGCAGTGAAGGGACCGGCAATCAACCCCAGCATTTT. It specifies CASSEGTGNQPQHF. This sequence joins TRBV2 and TRBJ1-5; D gene uncertain. The germline V gene encodes CDR1 SNHLY and CDR2 FYNNEI. This CDR3 is 14 amino acids long.

The rearrangement links TRBV9 to TRBJ1-3, with TRBD1 matching 7 bases. Per germline, CDR1 SGDLS and CDR2 YYNGEE. The CDR3 has 15 residues. J lost 5 bases, V lost 0 bases, and 5 bases had no gene match. The CDR3 sequence is CASSVGTGSRNTIYF. The CDR3 bases are TGTGCCAGCAGCGTAGGGACAGGTAGTAGAAACACCATATATTTT.

The gene calls are TRBV30 and TRBJ1-5; D is ambiguous. CDR1 GTSNPN and CDR2 SVGIG come from the germline V gene (reference sequence). V lost 3 bases, J lost 2 bases, and 8 bases lay in between. The CDR3 runs to 13 residues. Written as DNA, the CDR3 is TGTGCCTGGAGCCGAGAGGGCAATCAGCCCCAGCATTTT. Protein: CAWSREGNQPQHF.

The chain employs TRBV5-1 and TRBJ2-1; D unclear. CDR1 and CDR2 from the germline V gene are SGHRS and YFSETQ. V was shortened by 0 bases and J by 10 bases, with 14 bases between the two germline ends. The CDR3 has 14 residues. The CDR3 DNA reads TGCGCCAGCAGCTTGGTAGGGCCCTCCAACGAGCAGTTCTTC. It codes for CASSLVGPSNEQFF. The full variable domain, its missing parts supplied by reference TRBV5-1 and TRBJ2-1, is KAGVTQTPRYLIKTRGQQVTLSCSPISGHRSVSWYQQTPGQGLQFLFEYFSETQRNKGNFPGRFSGRQFSNSRSEMNVSTLELGDSALYLCASSLVGPSNEQFFGPGTRLTVL.

V usage is TRBV3-1 (or the pseudogene TRBV3-2) and J usage is TRBJ2-3; 12 bases are shared with TRBD2. The trim removed 4 bases at V and 4 bases at J, leaving 3 bases unmatched. CDR3 length equals 15 residues. Germline V gives CDR1 LGHDT, CDR2 YNNKEL (reference sequence). The CDR3 sequence is CASSPWTSGADTQYF. DNA for the CDR3: TGTGCCAGCAGCCCCTGGACTAGCGGGGCAGATACGCAGTATTTT.

The chain links TRBV30 to TRBJ1-4, with D unclear. This CDR3 contains 15 residues. V lost 1 base, J lost 6 bases, and 15 bases lay in between. In germline, CDR1 is GTSNPN, CDR2 SVGIG (reference sequence). The CDR3, as DNA: TGTGCCTGGAGTGCATCAGGTAGTTGGGATGAAAAACTGTTTTTT. This encodes CAWSASGSWDEKLFF.

V is TRBV9 and J is TRBJ1-4, with D perhaps TRBD1 (5 bases). V lost 0 bases, J lost 5 bases, and 11 bases lay in between. This CDR3 comprises 15 residues. Germline assignment: CDR1 SGDLS and CDR2 YYNGEE. CDR3 DNA: TGTGCCAGCAGCGTAGAGGGGATATTCAATGAAAAACTGTTTTTT. Translation: CASSVEGIFNEKLFF.

The chain's CDR3 is CASSLVDNEQFF. In DNA form, the CDR3 reads TGTGCCAGCAGCTTGGTTGACAATGAGCAGTTCTTC. The genes are TRBV7-9 and TRBJ2-1, with unresolved D. CDR1 and CDR2 (germline): SEHNR, FQNEAQ (reference sequence). The V and J ends lost 3 bases and 5 bases respectively, with 5 bases between them. The CDR3 length is 12 residues.

The chain uses TRBV2 and TRBJ1-1, with a possible D match to TRBD1 (5 bases). The germline gives CDR1 SNHLY, CDR2 FYNNEI. The CDR3 sequence is 15 residues long. Deletions cut 2 bases from V and 7 bases from J, with 17 bases between. The CDR3 here is CASSEWYTGRGEAFF. The CDR3 DNA reads as TGTGCCAGCAGTGAATGGTATACGGGGCGGGGTGAAGCTTTCTTT. Full variable domain (rest looked up from reference TRBV2 and TRBJ1-1): EPEVTQTPSHQVTQMGQEVILRCVPISNHLYFYWYRQILGQKVEFLVSFYNNEISEKSEIFDDQFSVERPDGSNFTLKIRSTKLEDSAMYFCASSEWYTGRGEAFFGQGTRLTVV.

The chain combines TRBV7-2 with TRBJ1-2; 9 positions agree with TRBD1. J gave up 5 bases and V 5 bases, and 9 bases lay outside the gene matches. CDR3 size: 15 residues. Germline CDR1 reads SGHTA; CDR2 reads FQGNSA. The CDR3 DNA reads as TGTGCCAGCAGCCAGGTCGGGACAGGGAAGTATGGCTACACCTTC. As protein: CASSQVGTGKYGYTF. The full variable domain, in which reference TRBV7-2 and TRBJ1-2 provide the parts outside the CDR3, is GAGVSQSPSNKVTEKGKDVELRCDPISGHTALYWYRQSLGQGLEFLIYFQGNSAPDKSGLPSDRFSAERTGGSVSTLTIQRTQQEDSAVYLCASSQVGTGKYGYTFGSGTRLTVV.

In its sample, this clone was seen once. V is TRBV12-5 and J is TRBJ1-2; D possibly corresponds to TRBD1 (5 bases). CDR1 and CDR2 (germline): LGHNT, FRNRAP. CDR3 length: 16 residues. Trimming left V 5 bases short and J 5 bases short, with 21 bases between. CDR3 sequence reads: CASGPPGAAFRYGYTF. The CDR3, as DNA: TGTGCTAGTGGTCCCCCCGGGGCCGCATTTCGGTATGGCTACACCTTC.

This clone was picked up one time. This chain joins TRBV11-3 and TRBJ2-1, with TRBD2 identical over 8 bases. Trimming cost V 5 bases and J 2 bases; bases outside gene matches: 2. Germline CDR1 reads SGHNT; CDR2 reads YENEEA. This CDR3 contains 14 residues. The CDR3 loop is CASSREGAYNEQFF. The CDR3 DNA follows: TGTGCCAGCAGCCGGGAGGGGGCCTACAATGAGCAGTTCTTC.

V usage is TRBV28 and J usage is TRBJ1-1; 8 bases line up with TRBD1. Looked up from germline, CDR1 is MDHEN and CDR2 is SYDVKM. The CDR3 has 15 residues. V shed 2 bases, J shed 1 base, and the junction held 3 bases outside the gene matches. This chain's CDR3 is CASSLPQGGNTEAFF. The CDR3 nucleotides read TGTGCCAGCAGTTTACCACAGGGGGGGAACACTGAAGCTTTCTTT.

This chain links TRBV3-1 (or the pseudogene TRBV3-2) with TRBJ1-1, with D possibly TRBD1 on 5 matching bases. Germline CDR1 and CDR2: LGHDT and YNNKEL (reference sequence). This CDR3 contains 16 residues. V lost 2 bases and J lost 4, with 17 bases in between. The CDR3 DNA reads TGTGCCAGCAGCCAAAATTCACCAGGGACCAGCACTGAAGCTTTCTTT. Translated, it gives CASSQNSPGTSTEAFF.

The gene calls are TRBV18 and TRBJ2-3; D remains ambiguous. The CDR3 spans 14 residues. The germline CDR1 and CDR2 sequences are KGHSH and LQKENI. V lost 0 bases, J lost 0 bases, and 4 bases lay in between. The CDR3 reads CASSPPVSTDTQYF. In DNA form, the CDR3 reads TGTGCCAGCTCACCACCAGTTAGCACAGATACGCAGTATTTT.

The chain carries TRBV30 and TRBJ2-1, with D possibly TRBD2 on 5 matching bases. The CDR3 covers 13 residues. The germline V gene encodes CDR1 GTSNPN and CDR2 SVGIG (reference sequence). The V end was cut by 0 bases, the J end by 9 bases, with 12 bases between. The CDR3 nucleotides read TGTGCCTGGAGTGTAGGAGGTTGGGGTGAGCAGTTCTTC. The encoded protein is CAWSVGGWGEQFF.

The rearrangement uses TRBV18 and TRBJ1-5; 7 bases line up with TRBD1. Germline CDR1 reads KGHSH; CDR2 reads LQKENI. The CDR3 is made up of 14 amino acids. Unmatched junction bases numbered 2, after V lost 2 bases and J lost 4 bases. CDR3 sequence reads: CASSPNRGNQPQHF. CDR3 nucleotides: TGTGCCAGCTCACCAAACAGGGGTAATCAGCCCCAGCATTTT.